The 16 T cell receptor beta chains listed next were all sequenced from one sample in a study of T-cell reconstitution after alpha-beta-depleted transplantation in children. Unique molecular identifiers were built into the TCRbeta library. TCRdb re-called the PCR reads through MiXCR, storing one row per CDR3 protein. Among about 270,000 distinct CDR3 sequences listed, approximately 9.8% were seen once. This specimen was PBMCs from the stem cell graft donor, taken from the stem cell graft. These TCRs come from a human donor who donated a stem cell graft to a child with SCID.

This clonotype was seen at least ten times. The rearrangement joins TRBV29-1 to TRBJ2-7, with 9 positions matching TRBD1. This CDR3 has 13 residues. Germline V gene data show CDR1 as SQVTM and CDR2 as ANQGSEA. The V segment lost 4 bases and the J segment 7 bases; nucleotides outside the gene matches: 8. The CDR3 loop reads CSVGRDRASEQYF. The CDR3 DNA is TGCAGCGTTGGCCGGGACAGGGCGAGTGAGCAGTACTTC.

This clonotype has at least ten counts. The chain uses TRBV20-1 and TRBJ2-3, with D tentatively TRBD1 (5 bases). The ends were cut back, 1 base at V and 2 bases at J, with 10 bases in the middle. Germline values: CDR1 DFQATT, CDR2 SNEGSKA (reference sequence). The CDR3 contains 14 residues. CDR3 coding DNA: TGCAGTGCTAGAGGCCAGGGAAACACAGATACGCAGTATTTT. It codes for CSARGQGNTDTQYF.

V gene TRBV7-3 combines with J gene TRBJ2-1, with TRBD1 matching over 8 bases. This CDR3 region has 14 residues. Germline V gives CDR1 SGHTA, CDR2 FQGTGA. The V segment lost 1 base and the J segment 8 bases; nucleotides outside the gene matches: 4. CDR3 loop: CASSLKSGGHEQFF. DNA for the CDR3: TGTGCCAGCAGCTTAAAGTCAGGGGGCCATGAGCAGTTCTTC.

V is TRBV10-3 and J is TRBJ1-2; 7 nucleotides align to TRBD1. Losses at the gene ends were 0 bases for V and 2 bases for J; bases not matched to a gene: 3. The CDR3 is 15 residues long. Germline V gene lookup returns CDR1 ENHRY and CDR2 SYGVKD. Here the CDR3 reads CAISESQTGNYGYTF. As DNA, the CDR3 is TGTGCCATCAGTGAGTCGCAGACAGGGAACTATGGCTACACCTTC.

This clonotype was found a few times. The rearrangement joins TRBV20-1 to TRBJ2-7; 14 nucleotides agree with TRBD2. The CDR3 is 15 amino acids. Trimming cost V 3 bases and J 10 bases; bases outside gene matches: 11. Germline CDR1 and CDR2: DFQATT and SNEGSKA (reference sequence). This CDR3 is CSASTTGTSGGKQYF. In DNA form, the CDR3 reads TGCAGTGCTAGTACGACCGGGACTAGCGGGGGTAAACAGTACTTC.

The chain combines TRBV5-1 with TRBJ2-7, with 11 bases lining up with TRBD1. Losses at the gene ends were 4 bases for V and 7 bases for J; bases not matched to a gene: 7. CDR1 is SGHRS and CDR2 is YFSETQ in the germline V gene. The CDR3 extends over 14 amino acids. The CDR3 DNA is TGCGCCAGCAGCGTGGACAGGGGGCGTTGGGAGCAGTACTTC. Protein: CASSVDRGRWEQYF.

The CDR3 loop is CSARDGGLNEQYF. The CDR3 DNA reads TGCAGTGCTAGAGATGGGGGGTTAAACGAGCAGTACTTC. The chain is built from TRBV20-1 and TRBJ2-7; tentatively, D is TRBD2 (6 bases). From germline, CDR1 is DFQATT and CDR2 SNEGSKA (reference sequence). The length of the CDR3 is 13 residues. V lost 0 bases and J 5 bases, leaving 11 bases between the germline ends.

There are a few counts of this clonotype. J is TRBJ2-3 and V is TRBV5-1; D gene unclear. Germline V gene sequence: CDR1 SGHRS, CDR2 YFSETQ. This CDR3 is 16 amino acids long. Trimming removed 4 bases from V and 4 bases from J, with 19 bases in between. DNA of the CDR3: TGCGCCAGCAGCCCGACGGCCTCCCCCCGAGCAGATACGCAGTATTTT. This encodes CASSPTASPRADTQYF.

This clonotype was seen a handful of times. This chain joins TRBV14 and TRBJ2-1; D not certain. V was pared by 0 bases and J by 6 bases, with 6 bases between. Germline CDR1 and CDR2: SGHDN and FVKESK. CDR3 length: 13 amino acids. CDR3 nucleotides: TGTGCCAGCAGCCAAGAGGTGGCCAATGAGCAGTTCTTC. Its translation: CASSQEVANEQFF.

The table lists this clonotype with a few counts. The chain joins TRBV3-1 to TRBJ2-6, with TRBD1 matching over 7 bases. V gave up 5 bases and J gave up 3 bases; unmatched junction bases: 7. CDR3 length equals 16 residues. Germline V gives CDR1 LGHDT, CDR2 YNNKEL (reference sequence). The CDR3 nucleotides read TGTGCCAGCAGCTCTCACAGGGGAAATGGGGCCAACGTCCTGACTTTC. Translating gives CASSSHRGNGANVLTF.

CDR3 nucleotide sequence: TGCGCCAGCAGATCGGGACAGGGCTCTGGGGCCAACGTCCTGACTTTC. Protein product: CASRSGQGSGANVLTF. The chain recombines TRBV5-1 with TRBJ2-6; TRBD1 matches at 9 bases. The CDR3 has 16 amino acids. CDR1 and CDR2 (germline): SGHRS, YFSETQ. Trimming cost V 5 bases and J 0 bases; bases outside gene matches: 3.

The sample holds a few counts of this clonotype. The rearrangement links TRBV4-1 to TRBJ2-1; possible D gene TRBD2, 6 bases. The germline CDR1 and CDR2 sequences are MGHRA and YSYEKL. V dropped 4 bases and J dropped 5 bases, with 18 bases sitting between them. CDR3 length: 16 residues. The CDR3, as DNA: TGCGCCAGCAGCCGGGTTCCTCCGGGGGAGAACAATGAGCAGTTCTTC. Protein product: CASSRVPPGENNEQFF.

J is TRBJ2-7 and V is TRBV14, with D uncertain. This CDR3 is built from 14 residues. The germline V gene has CDR1 SGHDN and CDR2 FVKESK. The ends were cut back, 2 bases at V and 3 bases at J, with 11 bases in the middle. The CDR3 loop is CASSQFDFNYEQYF. In DNA form, the CDR3 reads TGTGCCAGCAGCCAATTCGACTTCAACTACGAGCAGTACTTC. Variable domain in full (rest from reference TRBV14 and TRBJ2-7): EAGVTQFPSHSVIEKGQTVTLRCDPISGHDNLYWYRRVMGKEIKFLLHFVKESKQDESGMPNNRFLAERTGGTYSTLKVQPAELEDSGVYFCASSQFDFNYEQYFGPGTRLTVT.

This clonotype was counted ten times or more. The chain couples TRBV5-1 to TRBJ1-6, with TRBD1 matching 10 bases. The trim removed 2 bases at V and 10 bases at J, leaving 9 bases unmatched. This CDR3 is 16 amino acids long. Germline CDR1 is SGHRS and CDR2 is YFSETQ. This CDR3 is CASSFSGTGVGSPLHF. In nucleotides, the CDR3 is TGCGCCAGCAGCTTTTCCGGGACAGGGGTCGGATCACCCCTCCACTTT.

Ten or more counts support this clonotype. The CDR3 DNA reads TGTGCCAGCACCGGGGGTGTGTGGACCGGGGAGCTGTTTTTT. Translation gives CASTGGVWTGELFF. The rearrangement links TRBV27 to TRBJ2-2; tentative D call: TRBD2 (6 bases). Trimming left V 7 bases short and J 5 bases short, with 14 bases between. Germline-derived CDR1 and CDR2 are MNHEY and SMNVEV (reference sequence). The length of the CDR3 is 14 residues.

This clonotype has just a few counts. The chain links TRBV7-9 to TRBJ1-1; D is uncertain. This CDR3 is built from 14 residues. Germline CDR1 is SEHNR and CDR2 is FQNEAQ (reference sequence). The ends were cut back, 1 base at V and 6 bases at J, with 12 bases in the middle. CDR3 nucleotides: TGTGCCAGCAGCTTAGTTGCCTTGCCCGCTGAAGCTTTCTTT. Translating it yields CASSLVALPAEAFF. Drawing the rest from reference TRBV7-9 and TRBJ1-1, the complete variable domain is DTGVSQNPRHKITKRGQNVTFRCDPISEHNRLYWYRQTLGQGPEFLTYFQNEAQLEKSRLLSDRFSAERPKGSFSTLEIQRTEQGDSAMYLCASSLVALPAEAFFGQGTRLTVV.